Here is one TCR beta chain with its context. The antigen this receptor binds is unknown. Qualities for individual bases were not recorded, and no much larger clone is one base off. Enrolling through a virtual design, the prospective study's participants ranged in age from roughly 18 to 95 years and lived across about two dozen United States geographic areas. In the prospective study, cohorts were assigned on the basis of participant-reported clinical history obtained from a screening survey and a study questionnaire. ImmuneRACE Cohort 3 recovered participants were defined by two consecutive negative NP/OP PCR tests, healthcare professional clearance, or symptom resolution. Each participant in the prospective study had whole blood, serum and a nasopharyngeal or oropharyngeal swab collected by mobile phlebotomists. Participants in the prospective study had the option to provide additional blood draws and questionnaires over a roughly two-month period. Before DNA extraction, blood samples from the prospective study were shipped at room temperature or frozen.

TCRbeta CDR3 regions were amplified from genomic DNA using the immunoSEQ Assay, a bias-controlled multiplex PCR. The source study handled its data this way. Nucleated cell counts per sample were estimated from amplification of reference gene primers within the assay. Sequence reads were collapsed and filtered to measure the absolute abundance of every unique TCRbeta CDR3 rearrangement. For each sample, productive Simpson clonality was calculated by taking the square root of Simpson's diversity index across productive rearrangements. What TCRdb holds here is the immuneACCESS table cut down to in-frame rearrangements. Part of the clones is not present; checked against another copy, under half of the missing clones reflect an unresolved V gene, and the others are unexplained. D and trimming come from the DNA, and the V and J calls and clone size come from that table. The sample has more than 400,000 clones on record, 90% of them singletons. The ten largest make up approximately 0.65% of the sample.

The cysteine opens and the phenylalanine closes a CDR3 of 15 amino acids. Left in the record is the CDR3 DNA by itself, 45 bases read in frame from the first base. Taken from the germline V gene, the CDR1 and CDR2 loops are MNHEY and SVGAGI. V has 6 bases trimmed and J has 10 bases trimmed; junction bases matching no gene number 14. The data stem from a study of blood T cell repertoires in COVID-19 (dated by TCRdb to the early 2020s). With regard to the full study: The collaborator samples originated in the United States, Italy and Spain and spanned the acute and convalescent phases of COVID-19. Samples were obtained from the ongoing ImmuneRACE study (first 160 participants) and from some 1,200 subjects provided by 6 global collaborators. Where available, HLA class I and class II types were taken from metadata supplied by the sample provider and were not determined by assay-based typing. A freely available public database, intended as a resource for researchers studying the immune response to SARS-CoV-2, is where the repertoires were released. The prospective study material was composed of cDNA or gDNA derived from T cells, B-cell-depleted T cells, or PBMCs. Nearly every sample came with metadata listing a de-identified subject ID, COVID-19 status, age in years and sex. Subjects who had been exposed to COVID-19, were actively infected with it, or had recovered from it provided the deeply sampled blood TCRbeta repertoires that made up the dataset.

Overall results and qualifications from the work: The quantity of clinical and demographic metadata differed by source and by participant and was supplied without curation.

The sequence is built from TRBV6-5 and TRBJ2-2, and 7 junction bases match TRBD2. Sequencing was carried out using PBMCs or T cells enriched from blood (not recorded which). This receptor was identified in a man between 18 and 35 years old who had recovered from COVID-19. The CDR3 protein is CASRPRRDYLPELFF. The DNA is as follows: TGTGCCAGCAGGCCCCGCCGGGACTATCTTCCGGAGCTGTTTTTT.